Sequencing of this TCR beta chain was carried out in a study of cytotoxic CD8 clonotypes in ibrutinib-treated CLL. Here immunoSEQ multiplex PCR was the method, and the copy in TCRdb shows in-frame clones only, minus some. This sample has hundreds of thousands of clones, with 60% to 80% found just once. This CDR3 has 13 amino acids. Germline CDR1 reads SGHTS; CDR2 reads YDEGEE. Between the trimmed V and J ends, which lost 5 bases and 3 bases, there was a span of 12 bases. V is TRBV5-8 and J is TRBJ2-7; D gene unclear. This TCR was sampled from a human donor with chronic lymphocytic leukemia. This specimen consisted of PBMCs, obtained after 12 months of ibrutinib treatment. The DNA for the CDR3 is TGTGCCAGCAGTGTTTACCTAGACTACGAGCAGTACTTC. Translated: CASSVYLDYEQYF.